This T cell receptor beta chain was retrieved from a study of identical twins. TCRdb itself ran the 5' RACE reads through MiXCR, one entry per CDR3 protein. The sample has about 1.7 million distinct CDR3 sequences, around a third seen once. This CDR3 comprises 11 residues. The clonotype originates from a newborn girl in good health. The sample comprised cord blood. The V gene is TRBV21-1, the J gene TRBJ1-1. TRBV21-1 is marked as a pseudogene. CDR3 loop: CASSGKEAAFF. The CDR3 bases are TGTGCCAGCAGCGGAAAGGAAGCAGCTTTCTTT.